This TCR beta chain was captured in a study of CD8+CD57+ T cells in acquired aplastic anemia. Study-level background: The study obtained an average of about 3.4 ug of DNA from sorted CD4+ and CD8+ cells.

Researchers used genomic DNA as the template to profile TCR beta VDJ and CDR3. In TCRdb, the reads were re-called with MiXCR into one record per CDR3 protein. In the table there are approximately 260,000 distinct CDR3 sequences, 70% to 85% of which are singletons. With regard to this clonotype: Its antigen is not known.

General observations from the study: A significant difference in CD8+ Simpson's diversity between patients and controls was not found. Researchers report that around 30 CD8+ CDR3 sequences appeared in both patients and controls.

Patients picked for sequencing had shown CD8+CD57+ cell expansion detected by flow cytometry. This CDR3 is 12 amino acids long. In germline, CDR1 is SGHTA, CDR2 FQGNSA. The V gene lost 5 bases and the J gene lost 8 bases, with 11 bases spanning the gap. The receptor was isolated from a human donor with aplastic anemia. Sequenced material: sorted CD4+, CD8+, or CD8+CD57+ T cells (not recorded which) from PBMCs. The V gene is TRBV7-2, the J gene TRBJ2-3, with a weak D call TRBD2 (6 bases). The CDR3 DNA follows: TGTGCCAGCAGCGCGGGGTCAGGTACGCAGTATTTT. Translated: CASSAGSGTQYF.